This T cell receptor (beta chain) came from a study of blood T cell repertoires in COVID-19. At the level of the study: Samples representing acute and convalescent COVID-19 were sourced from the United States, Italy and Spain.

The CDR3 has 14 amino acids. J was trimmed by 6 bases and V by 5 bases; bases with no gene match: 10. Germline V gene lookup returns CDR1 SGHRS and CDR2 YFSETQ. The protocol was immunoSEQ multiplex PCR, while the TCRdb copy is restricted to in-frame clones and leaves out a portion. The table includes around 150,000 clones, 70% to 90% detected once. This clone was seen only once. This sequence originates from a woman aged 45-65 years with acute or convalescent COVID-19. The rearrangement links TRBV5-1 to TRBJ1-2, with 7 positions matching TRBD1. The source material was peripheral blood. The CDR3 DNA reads TGCGCCAGCAGTGTAGCCGGGACAGTCGATGGCTACACCTTC. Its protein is CASSVAGTVDGYTF. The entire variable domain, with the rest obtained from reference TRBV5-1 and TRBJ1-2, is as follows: KAGVTQTPRYLIKTRGQQVTLSCSPISGHRSVSWYQQTPGQGLQFLFEYFSETQRNKGNFPGRFSGRQFSNSRSEMNVSTLELGDSALYLCASSVAGTVDGYTFGSGTRLTVV.